The rows below give T cell receptor beta chains drawn from one sample of a study of T-cell memory formation after mild COVID-19. From the 5' RACE reads, TCRdb called clonotypes with MiXCR, one entry per CDR3 protein. The table includes 350,000 to 450,000 distinct CDR3 sequences, around 24% detected once. Sample: PBMCs or a T cell subset sorted from them (not recorded which). These receptors were taken from an adult woman who had mild COVID-19 (a few samples of this study predate the infection). Cell type and time point are not known. Both conserved end residues are part of each CDR3. D genes are given only for firm matches. Size is stated for part of the rows, as once, few or many counts, or as a class when the clone is expanded.

-	TRBV6-5	TRBJ2-3	-	TGTGCCAGCGCGGAGGGGTCGGGCACAGATACGCAGTATTTT	CASAEGSGTDTQYF
-	TRBV6-1	TRBJ1-1	-	TGTGCCAGCAGGCGGCCGGAGGGAAAAGCTTTCTTT	CASRRPEGKAFF
-	TRBV11-1	TRBJ1-1	TRBD1	TGTGCCAGCAGTCACTACAGGGGCACTGAAGCTTTCTTT	CASSHYRGTEAFF
-	TRBV4-2	TRBJ1-1	TRBD1	TGTGCCAGCAGCTCCGACAGGGGTACTGAAGCTTTCTTT	CASSSDRGTEAFF
few	TRBV16	TRBJ2-3	-	TGTGCCAGCAAAGAGGGAGGCACAGATACGCAGTATTTT	CASKEGGTDTQYF
-	TRBV20-1	TRBJ2-2	-	TGCAGTGCTAGGGACAGGAACACCGGGGAGCTGTTTTTT	CSARDRNTGELFF
few	TRBV5-1	TRBJ2-5	-	TGCGCCAGCGCTCCTCTCGGGCCTTCGGAGACCCAGTACTTC	CASAPLGPSETQYF
few	TRBV5-1	TRBJ1-2	TRBD1	TGCGCCAGCTGGGAGGGACAGTCTAACTATGGCTACACCTTC	CASWEGQSNYGYTF
few	TRBV7-2	TRBJ2-1	TRBD2	TGTGCCAGCAGCGTGTCTAGCGGGAGTCGCGCTGAGCAGTTCTTC	CASSVSSGSRAEQFF
-	TRBV12-3/TRBV12-4	TRBJ2-1	TRBD2	TGTGCCAGCAGTTTTACAGCGGGAGGGTCCTACAATGAGCAGTTCTTC	CASSFTAGGSYNEQFF
few	TRBV12-3/TRBV12-4	TRBJ2-1	TRBD1	TGTGCCAGCAGTTCCTTCTCCGGGACAGCGTACAATGAGCAGTTCTTC	CASSSFSGTAYNEQFF
few	TRBV4-2	TRBJ2-1	TRBD1	TGTGCCAGCAGCCAAGATCTGGCAGGGGGCAATGAGCAGTTCTTC	CASSQDLAGGNEQFF
few	TRBV6-2/TRBV6-3	TRBJ2-3	-	TGTGCCAGCAGTGACGCAGGTACGCAGTATTTT	CASSDAGTQYF
-	TRBV18	TRBJ1-6	-	TGTGCCAGCTCACCCCTCCGGGACAAGGATTCACCCCTCCACTTT	CASSPLRDKDSPLHF
-	TRBV6-5	TRBJ2-2	TRBD1	TGTGCCAGCAGTTACTCAACAGGGGGCGGCGCCACCGGGGAGCTGTTTTTT	CASSYSTGGGATGELFF
-	TRBV7-8	TRBJ2-1	-	TGTGCCAGCAGCGAAGACCCCGTTTATGAGCAGTTCTTC	CASSEDPVYEQFF
-	TRBV6-1	TRBJ1-6	-	TGTGCCAGCCAGATAGATAATTCACCCCTCCACTTT	CASQIDNSPLHF
once	TRBV7-2	TRBJ2-5	TRBD2	TGTGCCAGCAGCTTATCCGTCCGGACTAGCGGGAGGGGGGAGACCCAGTACTTC	CASSLSVRTSGRGETQYF
few	TRBV15	TRBJ1-1	-	TGTGCCACCAGCCGCTTCGGTTCTGAAGCTTTCTTT	CATSRFGSEAFF